One T cell receptor (beta chain) is described in this entry. The target antigen is unknown. This CDR3 contains 12 residues. Trimming removed 3 bases at V and 4 bases at J, with 7 bases between. Germline V gene sequence: CDR1 SQVTM, CDR2 ANQGSEA. Each TCR library used around 500 ng of total RNA and a linear amplification protocol. MiXCR, run by TCRdb on the reads, gives a single entry per CDR3 protein. The sample lists about 180,000 distinct CDR3 sequences; nearly 75% were seen once. This entry comes from a study of healthy donors' naive CD4 and CD8 T cells. Broader study findings: Bias from naive T cell homeostatic proliferation was not addressed.

This TCR was sampled from a pool of human donors in good health; the sample pools cells from several healthy donors. The gene calls are TRBV29-1 and TRBJ2-1, with D hard to call. Sequencing was performed on naive CD4+ and CD8+ T cells sorted from blood, pooled from several donors. In DNA, the CDR3 is TGCAGCGTTGAGAGAACTTACAATGAGCAGTTCTTC. This translates into CSVERTYNEQFF.